A selection of T cell receptor beta chains follows, all from one sample in a study of T cells in placental villitis. Measured with immunoSEQ multiplex PCR; TCRdb has only the in-frame clones, and not every one. The sample lists approximately 330 clones, about 98% occurring once. The source material was placental tissue containing maternal and fetal cells. These receptor sequences come from a human donor in good health; the placental T cells may come from both mother and fetus. The CDR3 runs from the conserved cysteine through the conserved F or W. A D gene is named only where the DNA matches it firmly. Only part of the rows carry a size: once, few, many, or a class if the clone is expanded.

V gene	clone size	J gene	D gene	CDR3 protein	CDR3 DNA
TRBV21-1	NA	TRBJ1-3	NA	CASSKVDPGQASDGNTIYF	TGTGCCAGCAGCAAAGTGGATCCAGGACAGGCCTCCGATGGAAACACCATATATTTT
TRBV3-1/TRBV3-2	once	TRBJ2-7	NA	CASSQDHEQYF	TGTGCCAGCAGCCAAGATCACGAGCAGTACTTC
TRBV3-1/TRBV3-2	NA	TRBJ1-1	NA	CASSQGGVVAFF	TGTGCCAGCAGCCAAGGGGGCGTTGTTGCTTTCTTT
TRBV21-1	NA	TRBJ2-5	NA	CASSNRVETQYF	TGTGCCAGCAGCAACAGGGTGGAGACCCAGTACTTC
TRBV18	NA	TRBJ1-2	TRBD1	CASSPRDRVNGYTF	TGTGCCAGCTCCCCAAGGGACAGGGTGAATGGCTACACCTTC
TRBV4-1	NA	TRBJ1-1	NA	CASSQVDSEAFF	TGCGCCAGCAGCCAGGTAGACAGTGAAGCTTTCTTT
TRBV7-2	NA	TRBJ2-1	NA	CASSSQRNNEQFF	TGTGCCAGCAGCTCGCAGCGGAACAATGAGCAGTTCTTC
TRBV30	NA	TRBJ1-2	TRBD1	CARNRGGYGYTF	TGTGCCCGTAACAGGGGCGGGTATGGCTACACCTTC
TRBV12-5	NA	TRBJ2-2	NA	CASGLVRYTGELFF	TGTGCTAGTGGTTTGGTACGTTACACCGGGGAGCTGTTTTTT
TRBV19	once	TRBJ2-5	NA	CASSIWSGSQETQYF	TGTGCCAGTAGTATCTGGAGCGGATCACAAGAGACCCAGTACTTC
TRBV19	NA	TRBJ1-1	NA	CASSTGLSEAFF	TGTGCCAGTAGTACAGGGTTATCGGAAGCTTTCTTT
TRBV3-1/TRBV3-2	NA	TRBJ2-1	NA	CASSTLIPFHSDNEQFF	TGTGCCAGCAGCACTTTAATTCCCTTCCATTCCGACAATGAGCAGTTCTTC
TRBV29-1	NA	TRBJ1-2	NA	CSVLGAAYGYTF	TGCAGCGTTCTTGGGGCTGCGTATGGCTACACCTTC
TRBV5-6	NA	TRBJ1-1	NA	CASSLDLGGYTEAFF	TGTGCCAGCAGCTTGGATTTGGGTGGATACACTGAAGCTTTCTTT
TRBV28	NA	TRBJ2-4	NA	CASAYSELAKNIQYF	TGTGCCAGCGCCTATAGCGAGCTAGCCAAAAACATTCAGTACTTC
TRBV19	NA	TRBJ1-1	NA	CASSTALAPEAFF	TGTGCCAGTAGTACCGCGCTGGCCCCTGAAGCTTTCTTT
TRBV27	NA	TRBJ2-1	NA	CASSLGLGYNEQFF	TGTGCCAGCAGTTTAGGGCTAGGTTACAATGAGCAGTTCTTC
TRBV6-5	NA	TRBJ1-2	NA	CASSRSPVNYGYTF	TGTGCCAGCAGTCGGAGTCCGGTTAACTATGGCTACACCTTC
TRBV3-1/TRBV3-2	NA	TRBJ1-6	NA	CASSERAPIIHHNSPLHF	TGTGCCAGCAGCGAAAGAGCTCCCATCATACATCATAATTCACCCCTCCACTTT